What follows describes a single T cell receptor (beta chain). These data come from a study of blood T cell repertoires in COVID-19. Study-wide background: The analysed material was cDNA or gDNA that came from T cells, B-cell-depleted T cells, or PBMCs.

Methods used by the authors: Reference gene primer amplification in the assay estimated nucleated cell counts. Profiled with immunoSEQ multiplex PCR; TCRdb holds only in-frame clones, not every one. The DNA was the basis for D and trimming; V, J and clone size are from that table. The sample comprises about 140,000 clones, more than 85% of which are singletons, and under 3% rests with the top ten. This receptor was identified in a man in his sixties with active or convalescent COVID-19. Input material: peripheral blood.

This CDR3 is CASSGQSLSEQFF. The CDR3 nucleotides read TGTGCCAGCAGTGGACAGTCTCTAAGTGAGCAGTTCTTC. The V call is TRBV2, the J call TRBJ2-1; perhaps TRBD1 as D (5 bases). The germline V and J ends were trimmed by 4 bases and 9 bases, with 13 bases remaining between them. From germline, CDR1 is SNHLY and CDR2 FYNNEI. The CDR3 extends over 13 amino acids.